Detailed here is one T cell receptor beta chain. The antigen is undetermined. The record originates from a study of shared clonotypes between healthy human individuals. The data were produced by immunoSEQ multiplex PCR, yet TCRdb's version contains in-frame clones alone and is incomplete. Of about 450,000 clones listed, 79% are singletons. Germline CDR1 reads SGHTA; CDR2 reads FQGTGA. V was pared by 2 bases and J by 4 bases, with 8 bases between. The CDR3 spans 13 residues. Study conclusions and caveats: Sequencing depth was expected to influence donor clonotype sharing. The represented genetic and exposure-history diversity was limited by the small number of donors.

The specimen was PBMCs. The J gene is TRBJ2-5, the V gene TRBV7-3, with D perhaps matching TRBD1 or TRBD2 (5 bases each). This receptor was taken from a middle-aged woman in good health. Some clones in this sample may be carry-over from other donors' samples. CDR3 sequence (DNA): TGTGCCAGCAGCTTATGGGACGGAGAGACCCAGTACTTC. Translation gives CASSLWDGETQYF.